This TCR beta chain stems from a study of breast tumors, draining lymph nodes, adjacent tissues. Points from the study as a whole: Data only fit, rather than demonstrated, lymph node origin of most tumor T cells. Compared with lymph nodes, tumors were less diverse; compared with nontumor tissue, more. The data were judged consistent with most tumor T cells coming from lymph node and expanding in tumor. Luminal-like breast cancer showed significantly greater tumor-nontumor repertoire similarity than basal-like breast cancer did.

Samples came from axillary lymph nodes draining the breast cancer. With respect to this clonotype: Its target is not known.

TCRdb redid the calling of the multiplex PCR reads with MiXCR, one entry per CDR3 protein. The table shows 150,000 to 250,000 distinct CDR3 sequences, with approximately 33% occurring only once. Trimming took 7 bases from V and 9 from J, leaving 16 bases between them. CDR1 is SNHLY and CDR2 is FYNNEI in the germline V gene. This CDR3 contains 14 residues. This chain joins TRBV2 and TRBJ1-6, with a possible D match to TRBD1 (5 bases). Sequencing was carried out using axillary lymph node tissue. This TCR was recovered from a female donor with breast cancer. Some clones in this sample may be carry-over from other donors' samples. The CDR3 reads CASTRGATSSPLHF. CDR3 DNA: TGTGCCAGCACGAGAGGGGCTACGAGTTCACCCCTCCACTTT.